This T cell receptor (beta chain) was retrieved from a study of blood T cell repertoires in COVID-19. The ends were cut back, 1 base at V and 4 bases at J, with 15 bases in the middle. CDR1 is SGHRS, CDR2 YFSETQ, per germline. This CDR3 spans 16 amino acids. Measured with immunoSEQ multiplex PCR; TCRdb has only the in-frame clones, and not every one. The sample contains approximately 230,000 clones, roughly 80% of which appear only once. V is TRBV5-1 and J is TRBJ1-3; D uncertain. Sequenced input: peripheral blood. The sequence was obtained from an elderly man with acute or convalescent COVID-19. CDR3 loop: CASSLTPGDGGNTIYF. The DNA of the CDR3 is TGCGCCAGCAGCTTGACACCTGGCGACGGGGGAAACACCATATATTTT.